This is a list of T cell receptor beta chains from one sample in a study of blood T cells in healthy people across ages. MiXCR, applied by TCRdb to the 5' RACE reads, yields one record per CDR3 protein. Of about 640,000 distinct CDR3 sequences listed, approximately 30% are singletons. The sequenced sample was blood. These receptor sequences come from a woman aged 80 or over in good health. The CDR3 runs from the conserved cysteine through the conserved F or W. D genes are given only for firm matches. The listing skips clone size in some rows; elsewhere it reads once, few, many or a size class.

D: .; V: TRBV20-1; size: many; J: TRBJ2-7; DNA: TGCAGTGCTCAAATGGAGGGACGGTCCTACGAGCAGTACTTC; CDR3: CSAQMEGRSYEQYF
D: .; V: TRBV6-1; size: once; J: TRBJ2-7; DNA: TGTGCCAGCAGACTCCGGGTCCTGCATACCTACGAGCAGTACTTC; CDR3: CASRLRVLHTYEQYF
D: TRBD1; V: TRBV5-1; size: .; J: TRBJ2-7; DNA: TGCGCCAGCAGCCTGGACAGGGGTCTGTATGGTGAGCAGTACTTC; CDR3: CASSLDRGLYGEQYF
D: .; V: TRBV20-1; size: many; J: TRBJ1-5; DNA: TGCAGTGCTAGAGATCTAGCACAACCCAGCAATCAGCCCCAGCATTTT; CDR3: CSARDLAQPSNQPQHF
D: TRBD1; V: TRBV28; size: many; J: TRBJ2-1; DNA: TGTGCCAGCAGACCTTGGACAGGGACCGGACCTAATGAGCAGTTCTTC; CDR3: CASRPWTGTGPNEQFF
D: .; V: TRBV6-6; size: few; J: TRBJ2-7; DNA: TGTGCCAGCAGTTACTCGATCGGGGTTTCCTACGAGCAGTACTTC; CDR3: CASSYSIGVSYEQYF
D: TRBD1; V: TRBV20-1; size: many; J: TRBJ2-7; DNA: TGCAGTGCTAGAGGACAGGGCTACGAGCAGTACTTC; CDR3: CSARGQGYEQYF
D: TRBD1; V: TRBV12-3/TRBV12-4; size: few; J: TRBJ1-6; DNA: TGTGCCAGCAGCCCACAGGGGTCCTATAATTCACCCCTCCACTTT; CDR3: CASSPQGSYNSPLHF
D: TRBD2; V: TRBV6-6; size: .; J: TRBJ2-5; DNA: TGTGCCAGCAGCCCCGGGACTAGCGGGGGGTTGGAGCAGTACTTC; CDR3: CASSPGTSGGLEQYF
D: .; V: TRBV20-1; size: .; J: TRBJ1-5; DNA: TGCAGTGCTAGAAGAGGGGATCCCAATCAGCCCCAGCATTTT; CDR3: CSARRGDPNQPQHF
D: TRBD2; V: TRBV3-1; size: many; J: TRBJ2-5; DNA: TGTGCCAGCAGCCCCCCAGGGACTAGCGAACAAGAGACCCAGTACTTC; CDR3: CASSPPGTSEQETQYF
D: .; V: TRBV6-2/TRBV6-3; size: many; J: TRBJ1-1; DNA: TGTGCCAGCAAAAATACAGGGAACACTGAAGCTTTCTTT; CDR3: CASKNTGNTEAFF
D: TRBD1; V: TRBV12-3/TRBV12-4; size: many; J: TRBJ2-7; DNA: TGTGCCAGCAGCCACGATGGGACAGGGATCGACTACGAGCAGTACTTC; CDR3: CASSHDGTGIDYEQYF
D: .; V: TRBV20-1; size: .; J: TRBJ2-4; DNA: TGCAGTGCTAGTGCAGGGCTGGGGGAGCAGTACTTC; CDR3: CSASAGLGEQYF
D: .; V: TRBV7-9; size: .; J: TRBJ2-3; DNA: TGTGCCAGCAGCTTCGCCCGGAGCGCTCTTAGCACAGATACGCAGTATTTT; CDR3: CASSFARSALSTDTQYF
D: .; V: TRBV5-1; size: many; J: TRBJ2-1; DNA: TGCGCCAGCAGCTTGTTCGCGGCCAGGAGGAATGAGCAGTTCTTC; CDR3: CASSLFAARRNEQFF
D: TRBD1; V: TRBV6-1; size: few; J: TRBJ1-5; DNA: TGTGCCAGCAGTGGAGGGACAGATCAGCCCCAGCATTTT; CDR3: CASSGGTDQPQHF
D: TRBD1; V: TRBV15; size: .; J: TRBJ1-5; DNA: TGTGCCACCAGCAGAGGGGACAGGGAGCAGCCCCAGCATTTT; CDR3: CATSRGDREQPQHF
D: TRBD1; V: TRBV14; size: .; J: TRBJ1-2; DNA: TGTGCCAGCAGCGCCGGGACAGAACGCTATGGCTACACCTTC; CDR3: CASSAGTERYGYTF
D: TRBD2; V: TRBV28; size: many; J: TRBJ2-7; DNA: TGTGCCAGCAGTCTCCTGGGGGGGAGCTCCTACGAGCAGTACTTC; CDR3: CASSLLGGSSYEQYF
D: TRBD1; V: TRBV20-1; size: .; J: TRBJ2-2; DNA: TGCGGTGCCCTGCGGACAGGGCGTAGCACCGGGGAGCTGTTTTTT; CDR3: CGALRTGRSTGELFF
D: .; V: TRBV28; size: .; J: TRBJ1-4; DNA: TGTGTAGTAAGGGGTGCCTATGAAGAACTGTTTTTT; CDR3: CVVRGAYEELFF
D: TRBD1; V: TRBV30; size: many; J: TRBJ1-5; DNA: TGTGCCTGGAGCCTCGGACAGGGCTTGCAGCCCCAGCATTTT; CDR3: CAWSLGQGLQPQHF
D: .; V: TRBV6-6; size: many; J: TRBJ2-7; DNA: TGTGCCAGCAGTTACTCGGCAACGGGCGAGCAGTACTTC; CDR3: CASSYSATGEQYF
D: TRBD1; V: TRBV15; size: many; J: TRBJ1-5; DNA: TGTGCCACCAGCAGAAAAGGGACAGGCAATCAGCCCCAGCATTTT; CDR3: CATSRKGTGNQPQHF
D: TRBD2; V: TRBV12-3/TRBV12-4; size: many; J: TRBJ2-3; DNA: TGTGCCAGCAGTTTAGTTACTAGCGGCTACACAGATACGCAGTATTTT; CDR3: CASSLVTSGYTDTQYF
D: TRBD1; V: TRBV29-1; size: .; J: TRBJ2-2; DNA: TGCAGCGCACGCAGGGGGCGAACCACCGGGGAGCTGTTTTTT; CDR3: CSARRGRTTGELFF
D: .; V: TRBV5-1; size: .; J: TRBJ2-7; DNA: TGCGCCAGCAGTGCAGGGGTGAACTCCTACGAGCAGTACTTC; CDR3: CASSAGVNSYEQYF
D: .; V: TRBV20-1; size: many; J: TRBJ1-6; DNA: TGCAGTGCGTTGTATAGGGCGGTCTCTGATAATTCACCCCTCCACTTT; CDR3: CSALYRAVSDNSPLHF
D: TRBD1; V: TRBV20-1; size: .; J: TRBJ1-5; DNA: TGCAGTGTTGGACAGGCCCCAAGGTCCCAGCATTTT; CDR3: CSVGQAPRSQHF
D: TRBD1; V: TRBV6-1; size: .; J: TRBJ1-5; DNA: TGTGCCAGCATGGGACAGGGGGCAGAACCCCAGCATTTT; CDR3: CASMGQGAEPQHF
D: .; V: TRBV28; size: many; J: TRBJ1-2; DNA: TGTGCCAGCAGCACACCCCGGCACGTAGACTATGGCTACACCTTC; CDR3: CASSTPRHVDYGYTF
D: .; V: TRBV6-5; size: many; J: TRBJ2-5; DNA: TGTGCCAGCAGGAGACTGGGGGGCGAGAGGACCCAGTACTTC; CDR3: CASRRLGGERTQYF
D: .; V: TRBV5-1; size: .; J: TRBJ1-2; DNA: TGCGCCAGCAGACTCGATCTCAGCTATGGCTACACCTTC; CDR3: CASRLDLSYGYTF
D: .; V: TRBV14; size: .; J: TRBJ1-1; DNA: TGTGCCAGCAGCCAGGCGTCGGGACGTCTATCGATCACTGAAGCTTTCTTT; CDR3: CASSQASGRLSITEAFF
D: .; V: TRBV5-1; size: .; J: TRBJ2-5; DNA: TGCACCAGCGGCCTGGGGGATGGGCAAGAGACCCGGTACTTC; CDR3: CTSGLGDGQETRYF
D: TRBD1; V: TRBV6-2/TRBV6-3; size: .; J: TRBJ2-2; DNA: TGTGCCAGCAGCGGAAGGGGGCAGGGGCGGAACACCGGGGAGCTGTTTTTT; CDR3: CASSGRGQGRNTGELFF